These 22 T cell receptor beta chains originate from one sample sequenced in a study of CD8 T cells in ankylosing spondylitis. From the 5' RACE reads, TCRdb called clonotypes with MiXCR, one entry per CDR3 protein. Of approximately 540,000 distinct CDR3 sequences in the sample, roughly an eighth were seen once. Whole-study findings and limits: What seemed typical of ankylosing spondylitis blood was a TCR beta motif built from eight highly homologous variants.

For these TCRs, the target antigens are not known. Sequenced material: blood, either unsorted or a sorted T cell fraction (not recorded which). The receptors stem from a male donor with ankylosing spondylitis.

The rearrangement joins TRBV18 to TRBJ2-6; TRBD1 aligns across 10 bases. Germline V lookup: CDR1 KGHSH, CDR2 LQKENI. J gave up 2 bases and V 8 bases, and 9 bases lay outside the gene matches. The CDR3 is made up of 17 amino acids. The CDR3, as DNA: TGTGCCAGCACCCCGGACAGGGGGAACCCTGGGGCCAACGTCCTGACTTTC. Its protein is CASTPDRGNPGANVLTF.

This clonotype appeared a few times. The V and J genes are TRBV5-6 and TRBJ2-1; 8 nucleotides line up with TRBD1. This CDR3 contains 13 residues. V dropped 5 bases and J dropped 5; count of bases not matched to a gene: 3. In germline, CDR1 is SGHDT, CDR2 YYEEEE. The CDR3 DNA follows: TGTGCCAGCAGAAGGGACAGGAACAATGAGCAGTTCTTC. It encodes CASRRDRNNEQFF.

This rearrangement joins TRBV10-3 to TRBJ1-2; D is unclear. The V end was cut by 4 bases, the J end by 5 bases, with 8 bases between. The germline V gene has CDR1 ENHRY and CDR2 SYGVKD. The CDR3 is 12 residues long. The CDR3 nucleotides read TGTGCCATCAGTGTGGACCGGTATGGCTACACCTTC. Protein: CAISVDRYGYTF.

This clonotype was detected a few times. This chain uses TRBV28 with TRBJ1-2; 7 nucleotides agree with TRBD1. This CDR3 is 15 amino acids long. CDR1 MDHEN and CDR2 SYDVKM come from the germline V gene. With 6 bases clipped from V and 3 bases from J, the junction kept 10 bases outside the gene matches. The CDR3 DNA reads as TGTGCCAGCAGCCCGGCGGACAGGCTAGACTATGGCTACACCTTC. Translated, it gives CASSPADRLDYGYTF.

The table lists this clonotype with a few counts. J is TRBJ2-7 and V is TRBV25-1; D possibly matches TRBD1 or TRBD2 (5 bases each). Looked up from germline, CDR1 is MGHDK and CDR2 is SYGVNS. Trimming took 2 bases from V and 1 from J, leaving 9 bases between them. The CDR3 is 14 residues long. CDR3 DNA: TGTGCCAGCAGTGAACAGGGACCTTCCTACGAGCAGTACTTC. Translation gives CASSEQGPSYEQYF.

This chain joins TRBV25-1 and TRBJ1-2; tentative D call: TRBD1 (6 bases). This CDR3 contains 14 residues. Germline V gives CDR1 MGHDK, CDR2 SYGVNS. Trimming took 2 bases from V and 1 from J, leaving 8 bases between them. The CDR3 bases are TGTGCCAGCAGTGAAGGACAGAGTAACTATGGCTACACCTTC. Translation: CASSEGQSNYGYTF.

The chain carries TRBV7-2 and TRBJ2-3; D is unclear. The germline V gene encodes CDR1 SGHTA and CDR2 FQGNSA. V lost 0 bases and J 2 bases, leaving 9 bases between the germline ends. The CDR3 is 15 amino acids. In nucleotides, the CDR3 is TGTGCCAGCAGCTTAGCGCAATACCCCACAGATACGCAGTATTTT. Translation: CASSLAQYPTDTQYF.

The table lists this clonotype with a few counts. The chain links TRBV2 to TRBJ2-1; maybe TRBD2 (5 bases). The V gene's germline CDR1 is SNHLY and CDR2 FYNNEI. The CDR3 extends over 12 amino acids. V gave up 4 bases and J gave up 7 bases, with 8 bases separating them. The CDR3 loop is CASSVRGNEQFF. DNA for the CDR3: TGTGCCAGCAGTGTAAGAGGGAATGAGCAGTTCTTC.

The chain uses TRBV3-1 and TRBJ1-2; D perhaps matches TRBD1 (5 bases). In germline, CDR1 is LGHDT, CDR2 YNNKEL (reference sequence). The CDR3 has 16 amino acids. The germline V and J ends were trimmed by 2 bases and 2 bases, with 15 bases remaining between them. The CDR3 DNA is TGTGCCAGCAGCCAACCCTCGGCAGGGCTGAACTATGGCTACACCTTC. Its protein is CASSQPSAGLNYGYTF.

The DNA of the CDR3 is TGTGCCAGCAGCGTGGCCCGATCGGCGACCCTCACAGATACGCAGTATTTT. Its translation: CASSVARSATLTDTQYF. The chain employs TRBV9 and TRBJ2-3, with D unresolved. The CDR3 loop spans 17 amino acids. Trimming left V 2 bases short and J 2 bases short, with 18 bases between. Germline V gene data show CDR1 as SGDLS and CDR2 as YYNGEE.

The rearrangement uses TRBV6-1 and TRBJ1-6; possible D gene TRBD1, 6 bases. V lost 6 bases, J lost 2 bases, and 14 bases lay in between. This CDR3 has 16 amino acids. Germline lookup yields CDR1 MNHNS and CDR2 SASEGT. The CDR3 is CASRDQGFTYNSPLHF. CDR3 DNA: TGTGCCAGCAGGGATCAGGGGTTCACCTATAATTCACCCCTCCACTTT.

This clonotype has only a few counts. The gene calls are TRBV7-7 and TRBJ2-1, with TRBD1 as a possible D gene (6 bases). V dropped 6 bases and J dropped 10 bases, with 16 bases sitting between them. Germline V gene lookup returns CDR1 SSHAT and CDR2 FNYEAQ (reference sequence). CDR3 length equals 13 residues. For the CDR3, the DNA is TGTGCCAGCAGTCAACAGGCAGGACAGGAGCAGTTCTTC. Its protein product is CASSQQAGQEQFF.

This clonotype showed up just a few times. The chain has TRBV6-2 or TRBV6-3 and TRBJ1-5, with 12 positions matching TRBD1. This CDR3 contains 15 residues. Per germline, CDR1 MNHEY and CDR2 SVGEGT. J was trimmed by 5 bases and V by 2 bases; bases with no gene match: 1. The CDR3 region is CASSYGTGGHQPQHF. The CDR3, as DNA: TGTGCCAGCAGTTACGGGACAGGGGGCCATCAGCCCCAGCATTTT.

J is TRBJ2-5 and V is TRBV4-1; 7 positions agree with TRBD2. Trimming removed 3 bases from V and 1 base from J; junction bases left unmatched: 11. Germline V gene lookup returns CDR1 MGHRA and CDR2 YSYEKL. This CDR3 has 17 amino acids. CDR3 nucleotide sequence: TGCGCCAGCAGCCATGGGAGGGGCGGGAGCCTCCAAGAGACCCAGTACTTC. This sequence encodes CASSHGRGGSLQETQYF.

This clonotype was observed many times. In DNA form, the CDR3 reads TGTGCCAGCAGCCATCGGGACAGCCCAAACACCATATATTTT. Amino acids: CASSHRDSPNTIYF. V gene TRBV12-3 or TRBV12-4 combines with J gene TRBJ1-3, with TRBD1 matching 7 bases. CDR3 size: 14 residues. The J segment lost 6 bases and the V segment lost 6 bases, leaving 8 bases of the junction unmatched.

This clonotype was counted only a few times. J is TRBJ1-5 and V is TRBV6-5; D uncertain. Germline CDR1 MNHEY, CDR2 SVGAGI. CDR3 length equals 14 residues. The V and J ends lost 2 bases and 4 bases respectively, with 9 bases between them. CDR3 DNA sequence: TGTGCCAGCAGTTACAGGGCACAAAATCAGCCCCAGCATTTT. This codes for CASSYRAQNQPQHF.

The chain carries TRBV3-1 and TRBJ2-2; 8 bases map to TRBD2. This CDR3 contains 15 residues. The V gene end was trimmed by 3 bases and the J gene end by 4 bases; junction bases not matched to a gene: 4. CDR1 LGHDT and CDR2 YNNKEL come from the germline V gene (reference sequence). For the CDR3, the DNA is TGTGCCAGCAGCCAGGTAGCGGGGTCCACCGGGGAGCTGTTTTTT. This translates into CASSQVAGSTGELFF.

The CDR3, as DNA: TGTGCCAGCAGCCAACTAGTAGGGGATGTGGCAGATACGCAGTATTTT. It yields the protein CASSQLVGDVADTQYF. The rearrangement joins TRBV11-2 to TRBJ2-3; D possibly uses TRBD1 or TRBD2 (5 bases each). The CDR3 length is 16 residues. V was shortened by 5 bases and J by 4 bases, with 19 bases between the two germline ends. Germline CDR1 and CDR2: SGHAT and FQNNGV.

This clonotype was recorded a few times. The chain has TRBV27 and TRBJ1-2, with D possibly matching TRBD1 (5 bases). This CDR3 is built from 13 residues. V lost 6 bases and J lost 4, with 12 bases in between. In germline, CDR1 is MNHEY, CDR2 SMNVEV (reference sequence). The CDR3 sequence: CASSLTDGYGYTF. The CDR3 DNA follows: TGTGCCAGCAGCCTGACAGACGGCTATGGCTACACCTTC.

At least ten counts were recorded for this clonotype. This chain connects TRBV12-3 or TRBV12-4 to TRBJ2-5, with TRBD1 identical over 9 bases. CDR3 length: 15 amino acids. With V trimmed by 5 bases and J by 4 bases, 8 bases remained unmatched. DNA of the CDR3: TGTGCCAGCAGTACCATTCAACAGGGGGCAGAGACCCAGTACTTC. Protein: CASSTIQQGAETQYF.

J is TRBJ2-1 and V is TRBV3-1; possible D gene TRBD1, 5 bases. Per germline, CDR1 LGHDT and CDR2 YNNKEL (reference sequence). This CDR3 has 16 amino acids. V dropped 1 base and J dropped 7 bases, with 17 bases sitting between them. CDR3 residues: CASSQGGVPPWNEQFF. The CDR3 DNA follows: TGTGCCAGCAGCCAAGGGGGCGTTCCTCCGTGGAATGAGCAGTTCTTC.

The chain joins TRBV7-8 to TRBJ1-3, with D perhaps TRBD1 (6 bases). The CDR3 covers 16 residues. Trimming removed 4 bases at V and 2 bases at J, with 15 bases between. The V gene's germline CDR1 is SGHVS and CDR2 FQNEAQ. DNA of the CDR3: TGTGCCAGCAGCTCGGCAGGAGGGGGAACTGGAAACACCATATATTTT. Its translation is CASSSAGGGTGNTIYF.